Listed here are 10 T cell receptor beta chains from one sample, sequenced in a study of T cell repertoires in cytomegalovirus infection. TCRdb reprocessed the reads with MiXCR, giving one entry per CDR3 protein. This sample carries some 400,000 distinct CDR3 sequences, roughly 18% of them seen once, and the ten largest clones take around 9.3%. Material for sequencing was PBMCs. These receptors all stem from a human donor in good health (CMV status not recorded). Some clones in this sample may be carry-over from other donors' samples.

This clonotype was seen repeatedly, ten times or more. CDR3: CASSYSSRTGNTIYF. The CDR3 DNA follows: TGTGCCAGCAGTTACTCCTCTAGGACGGGAAACACCATATATTTT. The chain uses TRBV6-5 and TRBJ1-3; D unresolved. From germline, CDR1 is MNHEY and CDR2 SVGAGI. V dropped 0 bases and J dropped 4 bases, with 10 bases sitting between them. This CDR3 region has 15 residues.

This clonotype was detected ten times or more. This chain uses TRBV29-1 with TRBJ2-7, with TRBD2 identical over 11 bases. This CDR3 is 14 amino acids long. J gave up 3 bases and V 6 bases, and 7 bases lay outside the gene matches. Germline V gives CDR1 SQVTM, CDR2 ANQGSEA. The CDR3: CSVRLAGMGYEQYF. The DNA of the CDR3 is TGCAGCGTAAGACTAGCGGGGATGGGCTACGAGCAGTACTTC.

This clonotype has a handful of counts. This chain connects TRBV7-2 to TRBJ2-7, with no clear D. CDR1 and CDR2 from the germline V gene are SGHTA and FQGNSA. CDR3 length: 14 residues. The V end was cut by 1 base, the J end by 2 bases, with 9 bases between. DNA of the CDR3: TGTGCCAGCAGCTTAGGCCCAGTTACCTACGAGCAGTACTTC. Its protein product is CASSLGPVTYEQYF. The full variable domain, its missing parts supplied by reference TRBV7-2 and TRBJ2-7, is GAGVSQSPSNKVTEKGKDVELRCDPISGHTALYWYRQSLGQGLEFLIYFQGNSAPDKSGLPSDRFSAERTGGSVSTLTIQRTQQEDSAVYLCASSLGPVTYEQYFGPGTRLTVT.

This clonotype showed up just a few times. The chain links TRBV19 to TRBJ2-7, with a tentative D call TRBD1 (6 bases). The CDR3 is 17 residues long. V was cut by 4 bases and J by 6 bases, with 25 bases left in between. CDR1 and CDR2 from the germline V gene are LNHDA and SQIVND (reference sequence). CDR3 loop: CASSNPGVGRGPLEQYF. CDR3 coding DNA: TGTGCCAGTAGTAATCCAGGGGTCGGACGTGGCCCACTCGAGCAGTACTTC.

This clonotype was observed a handful of times. J is TRBJ2-2 and V is TRBV20-1; the D gene is possibly TRBD2 (6 bases). Germline V lookup: CDR1 DFQATT, CDR2 SNEGSKA (reference sequence). The V and J ends lost 3 bases and 2 bases respectively, with 10 bases between them. The CDR3 is 14 amino acids. The CDR3 loop is CSASQRANTGELFF. CDR3 DNA: TGCAGTGCTAGTCAGCGGGCAAACACCGGGGAGCTGTTTTTT.

Points on this clonotype: This sequence may be a read error, since a much larger clone differs from it by one base. The CDR3 does not end in the conserved phenylalanine or tryptophan, so this is likely a read error. The chain has TRBV28 and TRBJ1-5, with a possible D match to TRBD1 (5 bases). Trimming removed 9 bases at V and 0 bases at J, with 15 bases between. Germline V CDR1 and CDR2: MDHEN, SYDVKM. The length of the CDR3 is 15 residues. CDR3 DNA: TGTGCCAGTGGGTCGGGCGGGGCTAGCAATCAGCCCCAGCATCTT. Its protein is CASGSGGASNQPQHL.

This clonotype has ten or more counts. This chain connects TRBV7-2 to TRBJ1-2; the match to TRBD1 covers 7 bases. The CDR3 totals 15 residues. Trimming at V came to 5 bases and at J to 6 bases, leaving 12 bases not matched to a gene. Germline CDR1 and CDR2: SGHTA and FQGNSA. This CDR3 reads CASSPLQGRIDGYTF. The DNA for the CDR3 is TGTGCCAGCAGCCCTCTACAGGGGAGGATCGATGGCTACACCTTC.

The chain joins TRBV12-3 or TRBV12-4 to TRBJ1-1, with no clear D. The CDR3 extends over 15 amino acids. V lost 7 bases and J lost 2, with 17 bases in between. The CDR3 spells CASMVNLIANTEAFF. The DNA for the CDR3 is TGTGCCAGCATGGTTAATCTCATCGCTAACACTGAAGCTTTCTTT.

This clonotype was seen ten or more times. The chain joins TRBV7-2 to TRBJ2-3; 7 bases agree with TRBD1. The CDR3 has 14 amino acids. V dropped 5 bases and J dropped 2; count of bases not matched to a gene: 4. Germline lookup yields CDR1 SGHTA and CDR2 FQGNSA. The CDR3 loop reads CASSVTGSTDTQYF. In DNA, the CDR3 is TGTGCCAGCAGCGTGACAGGGTCCACAGATACGCAGTATTTT.

The genes are TRBV7-9 and TRBJ1-4; D is possibly TRBD1 (5 bases). Trimming shortened V by 6 bases and J by 4 bases, and 12 bases separated the two germline ends. This CDR3 has 14 amino acids. Germline CDR1 and CDR2: SEHNR and FQNEAQ (reference sequence). CDR3 nucleotides: TGTGCCAGCAGACCGCGACAGATTAATGAAAAACTGTTTTTT. Its protein is CASRPRQINEKLFF.